The TCR beta chain described here comes from a study of blood T cell repertoires in COVID-19 (dated by TCRdb to about 2020). In the study overall: Samples from collaborators originated in the United States, Italy and Spain and spanned both the acute and convalescent phases of COVID-19. The repertoires were released in a freely available public database meant as a resource for research on the immune response to SARS-CoV-2. HLA class I and class II types, where available, came from metadata supplied by the sample provider rather than from assay-based typing. The dataset comprised deeply sampled blood TCRbeta repertoires from subjects exposed to, actively infected with, or recovered from COVID-19. The samples were drawn from two sources: the first 160 participants of the ongoing ImmuneRACE study, and 1,200 or so subjects contributed by 6 global collaborators. The prospective study material was composed of cDNA or gDNA derived from T cells, B-cell-depleted T cells, or PBMCs. The sample metadata nearly always contained a de-identified subject ID, COVID-19 status, age in years and sex. Findings and caveats that apply to the study as a whole: The quantity of clinical and demographic metadata differed by source and by participant and was supplied without curation.

Collaborating institutions collected whole blood in K2EDTA tubes following their own protocols. For TCRbeta analysis, collaborator samples were shipped as frozen whole blood, as isolated PBMCs, or as DNA extracted from either sample type. TCRbeta CDR3 regions were amplified from genomic DNA by means of the immunoSEQ Assay, a bias-controlled multiplex PCR. The authors' pipeline ran thus. Nucleated cell counts per sample were estimated from amplification of reference gene primers within the assay. Sequence reads were collapsed and filtered to measure the absolute abundance of every unique TCRbeta CDR3 rearrangement. For each sample, productive Simpson clonality was calculated by taking the square root of Simpson's diversity index across productive rearrangements. TCRdb provides this immuneACCESS table in a form limited to in-frame rearrangements. Some clones are lacking; in checked studies, under half of them reflect an unresolved V gene, and why the rest are absent is not known. That table is the source of V, J and clone size, and D and trimming were worked out from the DNA. The sample yields about 140,000 clones; about four fifths were counted once. The top ten clones comprise more than 6.5% of the sample.

As for this clone: The clone's antigen remains unknown. Base quality data are lacking; no much larger clone is found one base away.

V ends up 5 bases short and J 5 bases short, with an unmatched junction base count of 5. The germline V gene (reference sequence) yields MNHNY for CDR1 and SVGAGI for CDR2. CDR3 length: 15 amino acids, cysteine to phenylalanine. Left in the record is the CDR3 DNA by itself, 45 bases read in frame from the first base. The sample comprised peripheral blood. The chain uses TRBV6-6 and TRBJ2-1, and 11 junction bases match TRBD2. This sequence originates from a human donor in a cohort sampled during active COVID-19. The nucleotide sequence reads TGTGCCAGCAGTGACGGGACTAGCGGCGACAATGAGCAGTTCTTC. The encoded protein is CASSDGTSGDNEQFF.